A selection of T cell receptor beta chains follows, all from one sample in a study of human T cells and chemical hapten exposure. In TCRdb, the RACE reads were re-called with MiXCR into one record per CDR3 protein. Of roughly 180,000 distinct CDR3 sequences listed, about 14% are singletons. The sequences come from whole blood, collected in connection with sensitization to the hapten diphenylcyclopropenone (DPC). These receptors originate from a woman aged 30 to 39 with alopecia areata. Some clones in this sample may be carry-over from other donors' samples. Both conserved end residues are part of each CDR3. The D gene is left open where the match is weak. Clone size is not always given. Where it is, it says once, few, many or a class for expanded clones.

V gene	J gene	clone size	D gene	CDR3 protein	CDR3 DNA
TRBV4-1	TRBJ2-3	few	TRBD1	CASSQEQGQGTDTQYF	TGCGCCAGCAGCCAAGAGCAGGGACAGGGTACTGATACGCAGTATTTT
TRBV5-1	TRBJ2-7	.	.	CASSKGTDSSYEQYF	TGCGCCAGCAGCAAAGGGACCGACAGCTCCTACGAGCAGTACTTC
TRBV29-1	TRBJ1-2	few	.	CSVGEGSYGYTF	TGCAGCGTTGGAGAGGGGTCCTATGGCTACACCTTC
TRBV20-1	TRBJ2-5	.	.	CSARPLGETQYF	TGCAGTGCTAGACCCCTTGGGGAGACCCAGTACTTC
TRBV7-9	TRBJ2-1	.	TRBD2	CASSLAGGSSHEQFF	TGTGCCAGCAGCTTAGCTGGCGGGAGTTCCCATGAGCAGTTCTTC
TRBV7-6	TRBJ2-1	.	TRBD2	CASSLGLADEQFF	TGTGCCAGCAGCCTGGGACTAGCGGACGAGCAGTTCTTC
TRBV12-3/TRBV12-4	TRBJ1-2	.	TRBD1	CASRQGSGGRRRYGYTF	TGTGCCAGCAGACAGGGGTCTGGGGGTAGGCGGCGCTATGGCTACACCTTC
TRBV20-1	TRBJ2-2	.	.	CSAPNSGELFF	TGCAGTGCTCCGAACTCCGGGGAGCTGTTTTTT
TRBV11-2	TRBJ1-6	few	.	CASSPRGRNSPLHF	TGTGCCAGCAGCCCCAGGGGCAGAAATTCACCCCTCCACTTT
TRBV12-3/TRBV12-4	TRBJ1-2	.	TRBD1	CASWTGDYGYTF	TGTGCCAGCTGGACAGGGGACTATGGCTACACCTTC
TRBV5-6	TRBJ2-5	few	.	CASSLGPLRQVQETQYF	TGTGCCAGCAGCTTGGGACCCCTCCGACAGGTCCAAGAGACCCAGTACTTC
TRBV25-1	TRBJ1-6	.	.	CASSESGYNSPLHF	TGTGCCAGCAGTGAATCAGGGTATAATTCACCCCTCCACTTT
TRBV7-2	TRBJ1-5	many	.	CASSGRGPSSGSNQPQHF	TGTGCCAGCAGCGGCCGGGGGCCCTCGTCGGGAAGCAATCAGCCCCAGCATTTT
TRBV11-2	TRBJ2-1	.	TRBD2	CASSGGLAGYNEQFF	TGTGCCAGCAGCGGGGGACTAGCGGGCTACAATGAGCAGTTCTTC
TRBV28	TRBJ2-3	.	.	CASSPDAGGHTDTQYF	TGTGCCAGCAGCCCAGATGCCGGGGGGCACACAGATACGCAGTATTTT
TRBV9	TRBJ1-2	.	.	CASSSQGIGYTF	TGTGCCAGCAGCTCACAGGGAATTGGCTACACCTTC
TRBV7-3	TRBJ2-7	few	.	CASSLSAGPVYEQYF	TGTGCCAGCAGCTTAAGCGCGGGACCAGTCTACGAGCAGTACTTC
TRBV4-3	TRBJ2-2	.	.	CASSQGATSLNTGELFF	TGCGCCAGCAGCCAAGGGGCGACAAGCCTCAACACCGGGGAGCTGTTTTTT
TRBV19	TRBJ2-2	few	.	CASSIKSQHTGELFF	TGTGCCAGTAGTATAAAGAGTCAGCACACCGGGGAGCTGTTTTTT
TRBV6-1	TRBJ2-7	many	TRBD1	CASSAGGNREQYF	TGTGCCAGCTCGGCAGGGGGTAATCGGGAGCAGTACTTC
TRBV29-1	TRBJ1-2	few	TRBD1	CSADRERYGYTF	TGCAGCGCCGACAGGGAGCGCTATGGCTACACCTTC
TRBV3-1	TRBJ1-1	.	.	CASSPRRHGRTEAFF	TGTGCCAGCAGCCCCCGCCGCCACGGGAGGACTGAAGCTTTCTTT
TRBV24-1	TRBJ2-3	.	.	CATSDSRSGDTQYF	TGTGCCACCAGTGATTCCAGATCCGGGGATACGCAGTATTTT
TRBV5-4	TRBJ1-2	.	.	CASSFPPTYGYTF	TGTGCCAGCAGCTTCCCACCGACCTATGGCTACACCTTC
TRBV6-4	TRBJ1-1	many	.	CASRRDSMNTEAFF	TGTGCCAGCAGAAGAGATTCGATGAACACTGAAGCTTTCTTT
TRBV5-4	TRBJ1-2	few	.	CASSLGTRGDGYTF	TGTGCCAGCAGCTTGGGAACAAGGGGGGATGGCTACACCTTC
TRBV2	TRBJ2-7	.	.	CASSEGLDTAAYEQYF	TGTGCCAGCAGTGAAGGCCTTGATACGGCCGCCTACGAGCAGTACTTC
TRBV12-3/TRBV12-4	TRBJ2-2	.	TRBD1	CASSFWTGNTGELFF	TGTGCCAGCAGTTTCTGGACAGGCAACACCGGGGAGCTGTTTTTT
TRBV7-6	TRBJ2-5	.	.	CASSSLPPHRIQETQYF	TGTGCCAGCAGCTCTCTCCCCCCCCACAGGATACAAGAGACCCAGTACTTC
TRBV27	TRBJ2-7	many	.	CASSPDYLRPEQYF	TGTGCCAGCAGCCCTGACTACCTAAGGCCCGAGCAGTACTTC
TRBV5-6	TRBJ1-2	few	.	CASQRGYGRADGYTF	TGTGCCAGCCAACGAGGGTACGGCAGGGCAGATGGCTACACCTTC
TRBV9	TRBJ1-3	.	.	CASSVGQGFSGNTIYF	TGTGCCAGCAGCGTAGGGCAGGGGTTCTCCGGAAACACCATATATTTT
TRBV7-6	TRBJ2-2	many	.	CASSPGGELFF	TGTGCCAGCAGTCCAGGCGGGGAGCTGTTTTTT
TRBV19	TRBJ2-7	few	.	CASNPGDSFNEQYF	TGTGCCAGTAACCCCGGAGACAGTTTCAACGAGCAGTACTTC
TRBV6-6	TRBJ2-5	.	.	CASSPRGRETQYF	TGTGCCAGCAGTCCCCGGGGGCGAGAGACCCAGTACTTC
TRBV6-5	TRBJ2-1	.	.	CASSYSEVLSNEQFF	TGTGCCAGCAGTTACTCAGAGGTCCTGAGCAATGAGCAGTTCTTC
TRBV28	TRBJ2-1	many	TRBD1	CASRRQGTYNEQFF	TGTGCCAGCAGACGACAGGGCACCTACAATGAGCAGTTCTTC
TRBV29-1	TRBJ1-2	many	TRBD1	CSAGGQGAHGYTF	TGCAGCGCAGGGGGACAGGGGGCTCATGGCTACACCTTC
TRBV19	TRBJ1-5	many	.	CASSITGVSNQPQHF	TGTGCCAGTAGTATAACTGGGGTTTCCAATCAGCCCCAGCATTTT
TRBV29-1	TRBJ1-1	few	.	CSVDQYRGRQNTEAFF	TGCAGCGTTGATCAGTATCGGGGACGCCAGAACACTGAAGCTTTCTTT
TRBV29-1	TRBJ1-1	once	.	CSVDPKNTEAFF	TGCAGCGTTGACCCAAAGAACACTGAAGCTTTCTTT
TRBV5-5	TRBJ1-1	few	.	CASRSTITVNTEAFF	TGTGCCAGCCGAAGCACGATTACGGTGAACACTGAAGCTTTCTTT
TRBV29-1	TRBJ2-1	.	TRBD1	CSARQGPYNEQFF	TGCAGCGCCCGACAGGGCCCCTACAATGAGCAGTTCTTC
TRBV7-9	TRBJ2-2	.	.	CASSLQGELFF	TGTGCCAGCAGCTTACAAGGGGAGCTGTTTTTT
TRBV2	TRBJ1-5	many	.	CASRRNTGGNQPQHF	TGTGCCAGCAGGCGGAACACAGGAGGGAATCAGCCCCAGCATTTT
TRBV20-1	TRBJ2-7	few	.	CSARPGAGYEQYF	TGCAGTGCTAGGCCCGGGGCAGGGTACGAGCAGTACTTC
TRBV6-5	TRBJ1-1	.	.	CASIKTGNTEAFF	TGTGCCAGCATCAAAACAGGGAACACTGAAGCTTTCTTT
TRBV5-1	TRBJ2-1	many	.	CASSLVAAVSYNEQFF	TGCGCCAGCAGCTTGGTAGCAGCGGTCTCCTACAATGAGCAGTTCTTC
TRBV7-2	TRBJ1-2	once	.	CASSQLGRGYTF	TGTGCCAGCAGCCAACTTGGTAGGGGCTACACCTTC
TRBV30	TRBJ2-2	.	.	CAWRQGDRTGELFF	TGTGCCTGGAGACAGGGAGATCGCACCGGGGAGCTGTTTTTT
TRBV6-2/TRBV6-3	TRBJ1-1	few	TRBD1	CASRRTGGRGPEAFF	TGTGCCAGCAGGAGGACAGGGGGCAGGGGCCCTGAAGCTTTCTTT
TRBV7-2	TRBJ2-1	.	TRBD1	CASSLGITGASYNEQFF	TGTGCCAGCAGCTTGGGGATTACAGGGGCCTCCTACAATGAGCAGTTCTTC